The 11 T cell receptor beta chains below all came from one sample that was sequenced in a study of T cell responses to AZD1222 COVID-19 vaccine. Sequencing was performed with immunoSEQ multiplex PCR; in TCRdb, only in-frame clones are kept and a portion is missing. The sample has about 180,000 clones; roughly 91% are singletons. Sequenced material: peripheral blood, taken on day 0 of AZD1222 vaccination. All receptors come from an adult in good health.

Here the CDR3 reads CASSGNEGAFQPQHF. The CDR3 DNA follows: TGTGCCAGCTCGGGGAACGAGGGGGCCTTTCAGCCCCAGCATTTT. The chain combines TRBV28 with TRBJ1-5, with 7 bases that match TRBD1. This CDR3 is built from 15 residues. Germline trimming cut 8 bases from V and 6 bases from J; bases unmatched to any gene: 13. Germline V gene lookup returns CDR1 MDHEN and CDR2 SYDVKM.

V and J are TRBV28 and TRBJ1-2; 7 bases are a match to TRBD1. The CDR3 is 16 amino acids. CDR1 and CDR2 from the germline V gene are MDHEN and SYDVKM. The V gene end was trimmed by 4 bases and the J gene end by 4 bases; junction bases not matched to a gene: 12. The CDR3 sequence: CASSYLGQGVGYGYTF. CDR3 in DNA: TGTGCCAGCAGTTATCTGGGGCAGGGGGTTGGCTATGGCTACACCTTC.

This chain joins TRBV6-6 and TRBJ1-6; TRBD1 might be the D (5 bases). This CDR3 spans 13 amino acids. Trimming stripped 6 bases from V and 11 bases from J, with 14 bases between. In germline, CDR1 is MNHNY, CDR2 SVGAGI (reference sequence). The CDR3 is CASRGLSRPPLHF. The CDR3 nucleotides read TGTGCCAGCAGGGGACTCTCGCGGCCACCCCTCCACTTT.

J is TRBJ1-1 and V is TRBV10-3; the match to TRBD1 covers 7 bases. This CDR3 is built from 13 residues. Germline CDR1 and CDR2: ENHRY and SYGVKD. V was pared by 9 bases and J by 0 bases, with 4 bases of the junction left unmatched. The CDR3, as DNA: TGTGCCATTACCGGGACAGTGAACACTGAAGCTTTCTTT. Translating gives CAITGTVNTEAFF.

This clone was detected only a few times. The J gene is TRBJ2-2, the V gene TRBV30; D is uncertain. Germline V gene lookup returns CDR1 GTSNPN and CDR2 SVGIG (reference sequence). V was trimmed by 0 bases and J by 5 bases, leaving 10 bases between them. CDR3 length: 14 amino acids. The CDR3, as DNA: TGTGCCTGGAGTGTACTCCCCGGGACCGGGGAGCTGTTTTTT. Protein product: CAWSVLPGTGELFF.

The V gene is TRBV19, the J gene TRBJ2-5, with a tentative D call TRBD2 (6 bases). Germline V gene sequence: CDR1 LNHDA, CDR2 SQIVND (reference sequence). With 6 bases removed from V and 4 bases from J, the gap between germline ends came to 18 bases. CDR3 length: 15 amino acids. The CDR3 here is CASRKRAAGGETQYF. The CDR3 DNA sequence: TGTGCCAGTAGAAAGCGGGCAGCCGGGGGAGAGACCCAGTACTTC.

The chain links TRBV29-1 to TRBJ1-1, with 8 bases aligning to TRBD1. The ends lost 5 bases at V and 4 bases at J; junction bases unmatched: 9. The CDR3 is 14 amino acids. Germline lookup yields CDR1 SQVTM and CDR2 ANQGSEA. This chain's CDR3 is CSVLDRGIRTEAFF. The CDR3 nucleotides read TGCAGCGTTTTAGACAGGGGAATTCGCACTGAAGCTTTCTTT.

This chain joins TRBV29-1 and TRBJ1-1; tentative D call: TRBD1 (5 bases). In germline, CDR1 is SQVTM, CDR2 ANQGSEA. This CDR3 is built from 12 residues. Trimming cost V 4 bases and J 5 bases, with 11 bases left between them. The CDR3 DNA reads as TGCAGCGTTGGGCAGGGAGGGACTGAAGCTTTCTTT. Translation: CSVGQGGTEAFF.

This chain joins TRBV6-1 and TRBJ1-1; D unresolved. This CDR3 region has 13 residues. Trimming pared 3 bases from V and 5 bases from J, leaving 10 bases between. Germline V gene lookup returns CDR1 MNHNS and CDR2 SASEGT. CDR3 loop: CASSEGGGTEAFF. The DNA of the CDR3 is TGTGCCAGCAGTGAGGGAGGTGGGACTGAAGCTTTCTTT.

The chain uses TRBV7-9 and TRBJ1-1; D gene ambiguous. V lost 5 bases, J lost 6 bases, and 13 bases lay in between. The CDR3 is made up of 13 amino acids. The germline V gene has CDR1 SEHNR and CDR2 FQNEAQ (reference sequence). For the CDR3, the DNA is TGTGCCAGCAGCACAACCCGGAGGGCTGAAGCTTTCTTT. Encoded protein: CASSTTRRAEAFF.

In this sample, this clone turned up a few times. This rearrangement joins TRBV4-3 to TRBJ2-5; 7 bases line up with TRBD1. The CDR3 is 17 amino acids. CDR1 LGHNA and CDR2 YSLEER come from the germline V gene. Germline trimming cut 2 bases from V and 1 base from J; bases unmatched to any gene: 10. CDR3 residues: CASSQTTGRSGQETQYF. In DNA, the CDR3 is TGCGCCAGCAGCCAAACGACAGGGCGGAGCGGCCAAGAGACCCAGTACTTC.